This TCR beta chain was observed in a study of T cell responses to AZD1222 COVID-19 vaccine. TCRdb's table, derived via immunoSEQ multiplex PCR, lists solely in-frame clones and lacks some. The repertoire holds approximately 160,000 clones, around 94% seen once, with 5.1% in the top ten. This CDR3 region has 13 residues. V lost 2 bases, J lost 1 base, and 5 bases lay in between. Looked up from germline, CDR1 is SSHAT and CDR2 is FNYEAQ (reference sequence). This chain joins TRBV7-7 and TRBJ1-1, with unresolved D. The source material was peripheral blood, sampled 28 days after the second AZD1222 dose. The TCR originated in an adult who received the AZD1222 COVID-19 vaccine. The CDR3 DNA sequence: TGTGCCAGCAGCTTATACCAGAACACTGAAGCTTTCTTT. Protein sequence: CASSLYQNTEAFF.